The clone carrying this T cell receptor beta chain was detected a few times. This entry comes from a study of blood T cell repertoires in COVID-19. Across the study: From the United States, Italy and Spain came samples of acute and convalescent COVID-19. T cells, B-cell-depleted T cells, or PBMCs provided the cDNA or gDNA that served as material.

The CDR3 runs 15 residues. Trimming pared 5 bases from V and 1 base from J, leaving 11 bases between. The germline CDR1 and CDR2 sequences are KGHSH and LQKENI. Original processing methods: It was from reference gene primer amplification that nucleated cell counts were estimated. Generated by immunoSEQ multiplex PCR, the TCRdb table keeps only in-frame clones and is missing some. The V and J calls and clone size are taken from that table; D and trimming were inferred from the DNA. The sample includes around 100,000 clones, approximately 84% of them seen just once. The rearrangement joins TRBV18 to TRBJ2-2; D not certain. The sequence derives from a human donor in a cohort sampled during active COVID-19. The sample was peripheral blood. The CDR3 loop reads CASSSNSGNTGELFF. The CDR3 region has the DNA TGTGCCAGCTCATCTAATTCAGGGAACACCGGGGAGCTGTTTTTT.